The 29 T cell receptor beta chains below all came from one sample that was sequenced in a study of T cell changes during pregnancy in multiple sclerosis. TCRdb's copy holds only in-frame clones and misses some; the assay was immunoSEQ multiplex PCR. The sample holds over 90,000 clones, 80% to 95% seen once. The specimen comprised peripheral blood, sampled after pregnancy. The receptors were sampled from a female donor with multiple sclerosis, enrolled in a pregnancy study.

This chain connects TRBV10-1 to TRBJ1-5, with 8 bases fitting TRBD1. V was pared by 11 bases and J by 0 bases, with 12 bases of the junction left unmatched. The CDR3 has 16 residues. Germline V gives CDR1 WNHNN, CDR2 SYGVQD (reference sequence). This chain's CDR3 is CARCRDRPHSNQPQHF. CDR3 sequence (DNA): TGCGCCCGATGCCGGGACAGGCCTCATAGCAATCAGCCCCAGCATTTT.

The CDR3 sequence is CAISEPGEDTQYF. The CDR3, as DNA: TGTGCCATCAGTGAGCCGGGAGAAGATACGCAGTATTTT. The V call is TRBV10-3, the J call TRBJ2-3; D is perhaps TRBD2 (6 bases). The CDR3 length is 13 residues. V was cut by 2 bases and J by 5 bases, with 8 bases left in between. Germline loops: CDR1 ENHRY, CDR2 SYGVKD.

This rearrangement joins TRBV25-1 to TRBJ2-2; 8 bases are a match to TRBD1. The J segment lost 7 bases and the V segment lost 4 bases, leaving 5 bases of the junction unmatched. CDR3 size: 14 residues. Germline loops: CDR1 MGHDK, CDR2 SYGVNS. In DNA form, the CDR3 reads TGTGCCAGCAGTGCCTGGACAGGGAGCGGGGAGCTGTTTTTT. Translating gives CASSAWTGSGELFF.

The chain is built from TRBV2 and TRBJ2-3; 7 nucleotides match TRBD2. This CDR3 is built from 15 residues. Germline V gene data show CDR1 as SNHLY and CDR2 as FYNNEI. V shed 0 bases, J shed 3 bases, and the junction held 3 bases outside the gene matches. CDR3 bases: TGTGCCAGCAGTGAAGCGGCGGGAGCAACAGATACGCAGTATTTT. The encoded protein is CASSEAAGATDTQYF.

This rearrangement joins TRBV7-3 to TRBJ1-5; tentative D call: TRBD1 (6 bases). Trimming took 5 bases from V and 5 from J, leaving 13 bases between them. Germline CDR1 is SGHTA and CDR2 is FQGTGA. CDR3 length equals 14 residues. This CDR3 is CASSPGQTHQPQHF. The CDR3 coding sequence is TGTGCCAGCAGCCCCGGACAGACACATCAGCCCCAGCATTTT.

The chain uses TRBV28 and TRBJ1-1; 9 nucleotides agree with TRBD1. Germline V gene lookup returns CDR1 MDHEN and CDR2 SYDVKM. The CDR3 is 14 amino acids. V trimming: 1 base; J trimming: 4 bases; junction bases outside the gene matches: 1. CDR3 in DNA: TGTGCCAGCAGTTTATCGACAGGGGGCACTGAAGCTTTCTTT. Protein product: CASSLSTGGTEAFF.

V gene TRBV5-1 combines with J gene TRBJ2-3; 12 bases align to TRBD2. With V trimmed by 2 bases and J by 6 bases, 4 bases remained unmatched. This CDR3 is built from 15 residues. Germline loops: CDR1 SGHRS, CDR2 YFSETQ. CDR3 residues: CASSLSSGRADTQYF. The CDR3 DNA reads TGCGCCAGCAGCTTATCTAGCGGGAGGGCCGATACGCAGTATTTT.

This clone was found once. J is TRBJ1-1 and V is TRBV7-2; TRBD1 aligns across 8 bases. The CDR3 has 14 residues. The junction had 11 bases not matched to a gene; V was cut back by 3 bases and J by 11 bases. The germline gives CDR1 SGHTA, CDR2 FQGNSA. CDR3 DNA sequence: TGTGCCAGCAGCTTGGACAGGGCGTCCCGCGAGGCTTTCTTT. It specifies CASSLDRASREAFF. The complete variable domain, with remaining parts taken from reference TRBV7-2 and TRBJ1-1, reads GAGVSQSPSNKVTEKGKDVELRCDPISGHTALYWYRQSLGQGLEFLIYFQGNSAPDKSGLPSDRFSAERTGGSVSTLTIQRTQQEDSAVYLCASSLDRASREAFFGQGTRLTVV.

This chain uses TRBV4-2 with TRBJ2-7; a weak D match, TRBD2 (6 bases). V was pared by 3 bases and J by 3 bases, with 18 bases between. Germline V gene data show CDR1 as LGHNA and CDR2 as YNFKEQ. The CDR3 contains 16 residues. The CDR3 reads CASSHVTGEEIYEQYF. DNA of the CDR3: TGTGCCAGCAGCCATGTCACGGGGGAAGAGATCTACGAGCAGTACTTC.

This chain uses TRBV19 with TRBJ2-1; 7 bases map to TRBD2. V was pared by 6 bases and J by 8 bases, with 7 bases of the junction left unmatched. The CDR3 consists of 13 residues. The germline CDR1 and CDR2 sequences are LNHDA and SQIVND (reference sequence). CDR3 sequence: CASSVGSGYEQFF. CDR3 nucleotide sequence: TGTGCCAGTAGCGTGGGTAGCGGGTATGAGCAGTTCTTC.

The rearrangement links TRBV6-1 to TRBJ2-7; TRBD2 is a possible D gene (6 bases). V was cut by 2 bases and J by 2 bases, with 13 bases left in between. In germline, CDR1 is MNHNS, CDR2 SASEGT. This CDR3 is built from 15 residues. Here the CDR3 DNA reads TGTGCCAGCAGTGAAAGCCGGGACTCCCCCTACGAGCAGTACTTC. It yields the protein CASSESRDSPYEQYF.

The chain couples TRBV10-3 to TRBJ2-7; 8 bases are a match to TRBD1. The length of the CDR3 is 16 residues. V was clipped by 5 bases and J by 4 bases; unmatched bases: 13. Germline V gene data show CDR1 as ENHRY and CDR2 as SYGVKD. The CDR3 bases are TGTGCCATCAGTACGCCGACAGGGGTGGATCTATACGAGCAGTACTTC. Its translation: CAISTPTGVDLYEQYF.

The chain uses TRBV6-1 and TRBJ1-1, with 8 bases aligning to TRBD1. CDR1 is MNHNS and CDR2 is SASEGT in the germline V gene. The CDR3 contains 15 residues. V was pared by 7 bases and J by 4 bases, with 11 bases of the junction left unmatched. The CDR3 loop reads CASILGGTGGTEAFF. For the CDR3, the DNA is TGTGCCAGCATTCTCGGAGGAACAGGGGGCACTGAAGCTTTCTTT.

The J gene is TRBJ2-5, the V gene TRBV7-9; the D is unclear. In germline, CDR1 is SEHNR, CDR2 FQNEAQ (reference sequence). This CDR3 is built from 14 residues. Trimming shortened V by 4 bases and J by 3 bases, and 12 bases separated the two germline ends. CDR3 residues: CASSSPKAKETQYF. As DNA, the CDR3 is TGTGCCAGCAGCTCCCCCAAAGCTAAAGAGACCCAGTACTTC.

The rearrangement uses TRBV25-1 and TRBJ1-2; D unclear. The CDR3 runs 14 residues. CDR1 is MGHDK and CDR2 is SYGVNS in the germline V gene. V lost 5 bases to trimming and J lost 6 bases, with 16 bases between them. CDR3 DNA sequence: TGTGCCAGCAGTAGTGGAGGGCTTGTGCATGGCTACACCTTC. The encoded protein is CASSSGGLVHGYTF.

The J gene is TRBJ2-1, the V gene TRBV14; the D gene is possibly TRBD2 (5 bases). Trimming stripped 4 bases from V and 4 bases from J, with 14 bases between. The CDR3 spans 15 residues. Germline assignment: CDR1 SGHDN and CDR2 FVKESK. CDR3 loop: CASSLAPGVYNEQFF. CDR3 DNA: TGTGCCAGCAGCCTAGCCCCCGGGGTTTACAATGAGCAGTTCTTC.

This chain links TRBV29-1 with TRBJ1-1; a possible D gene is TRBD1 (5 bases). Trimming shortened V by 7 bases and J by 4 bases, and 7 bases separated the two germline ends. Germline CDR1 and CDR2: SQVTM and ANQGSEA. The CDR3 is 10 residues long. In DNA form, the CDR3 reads TGCAGCGCGGGGGTCACTGAAGCTTTCTTT. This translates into CSAGVTEAFF.

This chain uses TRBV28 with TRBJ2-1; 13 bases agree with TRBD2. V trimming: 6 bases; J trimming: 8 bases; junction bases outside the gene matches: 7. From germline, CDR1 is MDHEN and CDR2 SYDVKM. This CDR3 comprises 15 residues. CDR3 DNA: TGTGCCAGCAGGCGGACTAGCGGGAGTGGCCATGAGCAGTTCTTC. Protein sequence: CASRRTSGSGHEQFF.

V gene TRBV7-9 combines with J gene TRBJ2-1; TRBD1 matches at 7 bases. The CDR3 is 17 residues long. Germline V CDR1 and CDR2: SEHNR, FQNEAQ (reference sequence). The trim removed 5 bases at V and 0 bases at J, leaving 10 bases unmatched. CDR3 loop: CASSPTRGPSSYNEQFF. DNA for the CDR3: TGTGCCAGCAGCCCAACAAGGGGGCCGAGCTCCTACAATGAGCAGTTCTTC.

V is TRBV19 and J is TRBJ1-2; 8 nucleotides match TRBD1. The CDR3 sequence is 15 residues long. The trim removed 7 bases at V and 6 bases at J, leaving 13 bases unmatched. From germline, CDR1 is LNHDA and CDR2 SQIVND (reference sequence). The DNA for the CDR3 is TGTGCCAGTACTCTATTACAAGCAGGGGGCAATGGCTACACCTTC. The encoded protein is CASTLLQAGGNGYTF.

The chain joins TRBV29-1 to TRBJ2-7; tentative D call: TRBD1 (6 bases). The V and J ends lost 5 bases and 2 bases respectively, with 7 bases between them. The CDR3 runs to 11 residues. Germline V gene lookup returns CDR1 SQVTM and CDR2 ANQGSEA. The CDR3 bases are TGCAGCGTTAGGGGGACCTACGAGCAGTACTTC. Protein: CSVRGTYEQYF.

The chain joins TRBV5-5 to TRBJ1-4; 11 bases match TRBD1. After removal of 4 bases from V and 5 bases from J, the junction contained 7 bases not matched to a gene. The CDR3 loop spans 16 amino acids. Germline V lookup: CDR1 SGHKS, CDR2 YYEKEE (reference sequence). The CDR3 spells CASSRDGTGGNEKLFF. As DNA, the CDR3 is TGTGCCAGCAGCCGCGACGGGACAGGGGGGAATGAAAAACTGTTTTTT.

Here the CDR3 DNA reads TGTGCCAGCAGCAAAGGCCCCGCAGGGGGAATCTACGAGCAGTACTTC. Its protein is CASSKGPAGGIYEQYF. This chain connects TRBV21-1 to TRBJ2-7; no DNA check was done on the table's D call, TRBD1. TRBV21-1 is shown as a pseudogene. The CDR3 runs to 16 residues.

CDR3 region: CASRQGALNTGELFF. CDR3 DNA: TGTGCCAGCAGACAGGGGGCGCTGAACACCGGGGAGCTGTTTTTT. The gene calls are TRBV5-6 and TRBJ2-2, with TRBD1 identical over 9 bases. The CDR3 is 15 amino acids. J gave up 1 base and V 5 bases, and 3 bases lay outside the gene matches. CDR1 is SGHDT, CDR2 YYEEEE, per germline.

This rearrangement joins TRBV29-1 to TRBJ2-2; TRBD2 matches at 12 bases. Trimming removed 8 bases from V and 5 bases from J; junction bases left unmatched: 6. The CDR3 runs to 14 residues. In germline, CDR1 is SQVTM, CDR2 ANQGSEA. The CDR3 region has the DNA TGCAGCTTCTCTAGCGGGAGGGGAACCGGGGAGCTGTTTTTT. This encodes CSFSSGRGTGELFF.

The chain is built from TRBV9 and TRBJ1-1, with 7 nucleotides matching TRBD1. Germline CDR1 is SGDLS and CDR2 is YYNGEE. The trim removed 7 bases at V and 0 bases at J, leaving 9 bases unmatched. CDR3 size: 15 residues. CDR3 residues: CASGENDRVNTEAFF. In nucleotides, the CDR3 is TGTGCCAGCGGGGAGAACGACAGGGTGAACACTGAAGCTTTCTTT.

CDR3 nucleotides: TGTGCCAGCAGCTTAGCGGGAGGAGCAGATACGCAGTATTTT. Encoded protein: CASSLAGGADTQYF. This rearrangement joins TRBV7-9 to TRBJ2-3; D might be TRBD2 (6 bases). The germline V and J ends were trimmed by 0 bases and 4 bases, with 8 bases remaining between them. Germline CDR1 SEHNR, CDR2 FQNEAQ (reference sequence). The CDR3 consists of 14 residues. Filled out from reference TRBV7-9 and TRBJ2-3, the complete variable domain reads DTGVSQNPRHKITKRGQNVTFRCDPISEHNRLYWYRQTLGQGPEFLTYFQNEAQLEKSRLLSDRFSAERPKGSFSTLEIQRTEQGDSAMYLCASSLAGGADTQYFGPGTRLTVL.

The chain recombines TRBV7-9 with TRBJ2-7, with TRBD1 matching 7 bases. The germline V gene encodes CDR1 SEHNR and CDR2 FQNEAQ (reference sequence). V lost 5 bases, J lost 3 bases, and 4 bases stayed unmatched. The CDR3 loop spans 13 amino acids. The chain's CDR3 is CASSAGTDYEQYF. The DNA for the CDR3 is TGTGCCAGCAGCGCCGGGACAGACTACGAGCAGTACTTC.

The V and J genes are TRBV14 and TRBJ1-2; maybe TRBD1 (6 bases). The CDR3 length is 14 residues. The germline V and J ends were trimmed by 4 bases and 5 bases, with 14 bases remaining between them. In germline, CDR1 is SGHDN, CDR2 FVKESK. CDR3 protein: CASSPRQDWYGYTF. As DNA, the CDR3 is TGTGCCAGCAGCCCACGACAGGATTGGTATGGCTACACCTTC.